This is a list of T cell receptor beta chains from one sample in a study of shared clonotypes between healthy human individuals. Method: immunoSEQ multiplex PCR; TCRdb's copy keeps in-frame clones and lacks some. The table has over a million clones, 75% to 80% seen once. Sequencing input: memory CD4+ T cells from PBMCs. The receptors here all came from a young man in good health. Some clones in this sample may be carry-over from other donors' samples. CDR3s include the opening cysteine and the closing phenylalanine or tryptophan.

v_call: TRBV20-1; j_call: TRBJ1-1; cdr3_aa: CRAKTSTEAFF
v_call: TRBV7-2; j_call: TRBJ2-2; cdr3_aa: CASSFSRGTGELFF
v_call: TRBV7-9; j_call: TRBJ1-5; cdr3_aa: CASSFVRPRFSQPQHF
v_call: TRBV29-1; j_call: TRBJ2-3; cdr3_aa: CREEKSGSGEDTQYF
v_call: TRBV4-3; j_call: TRBJ2-3; cdr3_aa: CAFQTSQRDTQYF
v_call: TRBV7-9; j_call: TRBJ2-4; cdr3_aa: CASSATGDIQYF
v_call: TRBV28; j_call: TRBJ1-2; cdr3_aa: CASSLQGAQGYTF
v_call: TRBV7-8; j_call: TRBJ2-7; cdr3_aa: CASSQTRGQGAYEQYF
v_call: TRBV19; j_call: TRBJ2-7; cdr3_aa: CASSRGLAFSYEQYF
v_call: TRBV19; j_call: TRBJ1-3; cdr3_aa: CASSYPGNSGNTIYF
v_call: TRBV18; j_call: TRBJ1-1; cdr3_aa: CASSLTQGGTEAFF
v_call: TRBV2; j_call: TRBJ1-3; cdr3_aa: CASSVLNTIYF
v_call: TRBV28; j_call: TRBJ1-1; cdr3_aa: CASSYGTAVYEAFF
v_call: TRBV10-3; j_call: TRBJ2-5; cdr3_aa: CAISESLARETQYF
v_call: TRBV6-1; j_call: TRBJ1-3; cdr3_aa: CASRLGQRNTIYF
v_call: TRBV7-9; j_call: TRBJ2-1; cdr3_aa: CASSLGEQFF
v_call: TRBV7-2; j_call: TRBJ1-1; cdr3_aa: CASSLRGAGVIAEAFF
v_call: TRBV7-2; j_call: TRBJ1-4; cdr3_aa: CASSLGAVRSSEKLFF
v_call: TRBV7-2; j_call: TRBJ1-4; cdr3_aa: CASSLAGQDNEKLFF
v_call: TRBV28; j_call: TRBJ2-5; cdr3_aa: CASSLSRNQETQYF
v_call: TRBV19; j_call: TRBJ2-2; cdr3_aa: CASSASVRANTGELFF
v_call: TRBV6-1; j_call: TRBJ2-7; cdr3_aa: CASKEFYEQYF
v_call: TRBV7-2; j_call: TRBJ1-5; cdr3_aa: CASSLLGQGEQPQHF
v_call: TRBV7-9; j_call: TRBJ2-7; cdr3_aa: CASSFPYEQYF
v_call: TRBV2; j_call: TRBJ1-4; cdr3_aa: CASTYNEKLFF
v_call: TRBV9; j_call: TRBJ1-4; cdr3_aa: CASSGDRGFEKLFF
v_call: TRBV5-4; j_call: TRBJ2-1; cdr3_aa: CASSEILLAHNEQFF
v_call: TRBV7-3; j_call: TRBJ1-2; cdr3_aa: CASSLGTGVGGYTF
v_call: TRBV10-3; j_call: TRBJ1-1; cdr3_aa: CAISDDRGSTEAFF
v_call: TRBV28; j_call: TRBJ2-5; cdr3_aa: CASNKLEGVQETQYF
v_call: TRBV18; j_call: TRBJ2-7; cdr3_aa: CASSPPSGDEQYF
v_call: TRBV7-2; j_call: TRBJ1-2; cdr3_aa: CASSSRTTSYGYTF
v_call: TRBV5-1; j_call: TRBJ2-5; cdr3_aa: CASSGGPILKETQYF
v_call: TRBV18; j_call: TRBJ2-2; cdr3_aa: CASSPLLWQKNTGELFF
v_call: TRBV28; j_call: TRBJ2-5; cdr3_aa: CASSLSPGGAKTQYF
v_call: TRBV2; j_call: TRBJ1-5; cdr3_aa: CASSDFRDQPQHF
v_call: TRBV2; j_call: TRBJ2-1; cdr3_aa: CASTLSPTSSYNEQFF
v_call: TRBV7-3; j_call: TRBJ2-1; cdr3_aa: CASSPSEGWNEQFF
v_call: TRBV7-9; j_call: TRBJ2-3; cdr3_aa: CASSFNSGTITDTQYF
v_call: TRBV9; j_call: TRBJ2-3; cdr3_aa: CASSVEPNTQYF
v_call: TRBV6-6; j_call: TRBJ1-2; cdr3_aa: CASSPGQGVTYGYTF
v_call: TRBV19; j_call: TRBJ2-5; cdr3_aa: CASSSRPQARETQYF
v_call: TRBV19; j_call: TRBJ2-2; cdr3_aa: CASTLNPTTGELFF
v_call: TRBV7-3; j_call: TRBJ2-2; cdr3_aa: CASSLNPQGLPGELFF
v_call: TRBV7-2; j_call: TRBJ1-5; cdr3_aa: CASSSHADQPQHF
v_call: TRBV6-1; j_call: TRBJ2-5; cdr3_aa: CASSATGGGRTETQYF
v_call: TRBV6-1; j_call: TRBJ2-7; cdr3_aa: CASSRQGSYEQYF
v_call: TRBV15; j_call: TRBJ2-7; cdr3_aa: CATSRETGDYEQYF
v_call: TRBV28; j_call: TRBJ2-3; cdr3_aa: CASIPTGYPTDTQYF
v_call: TRBV4-1; j_call: TRBJ2-2; cdr3_aa: CASSQWQPRVITGELFF
v_call: TRBV9; j_call: TRBJ2-7; cdr3_aa: CASSADWDPSYEQYF
v_call: TRBV10-3; j_call: TRBJ2-1; cdr3_aa: CAISESNRGYNEQFF
v_call: TRBV18; j_call: TRBJ1-2; cdr3_aa: CASSPTYRDSYGYTF
v_call: TRBV18; j_call: TRBJ2-1; cdr3_aa: CASSRFGGDNEQFF
v_call: TRBV28; j_call: TRBJ2-1; cdr3_aa: CASSLRQGKFF
v_call: TRBV5-1; j_call: TRBJ2-5; cdr3_aa: CASGGLGETQYF
v_call: TRBV5-6; j_call: TRBJ1-3; cdr3_aa: CASSLVTSGNTIYF
v_call: TRBV30; j_call: TRBJ2-7; cdr3_aa: CAWIGEGNEQYF
v_call: TRBV4-1; j_call: TRBJ2-3; cdr3_aa: CASSAPSGPLTDTQYF
v_call: TRBV4-2; j_call: TRBJ1-1; cdr3_aa: CASSNLGRGVNTEAFF